This is a list of T cell receptor beta chains from one sample in a study of neurological immune-mediated disorders. TCRdb re-called the 5' RACE reads through MiXCR, storing one row per CDR3 protein. The sample lists tens of thousands of distinct CDR3 sequences, 3% to 4% seen once, with over 5% in the top ten. Sequences were obtained from PBMCs. Every receptor here comes from a man aged 55-75 years with multiple sclerosis. CDR3s include the opening cysteine and the closing phenylalanine or tryptophan. D genes are given only for firm matches. Clone size is shown for a subset of rows, as once, few, many or a class of expanded clone.

d_gene | j_gene | abundance | v_gene | CDR3aa | CDR3nt
. | TRBJ1-2 | few | TRBV5-1 | CASSAGKGTGYTF | TGCGCCAGCAGCGCCGGGAAAGGGACGGGCTACACCTTC
. | TRBJ1-4 | many | TRBV20-1 | CSAPLGALNEKLFF | TGCAGTGCTCCTCTCGGGGCGCTGAATGAAAAACTGTTTTTT
. | TRBJ1-2 | many | TRBV5-1 | CASSSEGWGYTF | TGCGCCAGCAGCTCGGAGGGCTGGGGCTACACCTTC
. | TRBJ2-5 | many | TRBV7-2 | CASSGVGETQYF | TGTGCCAGCAGCGGAGTGGGGGAGACCCAGTACTTC
. | TRBJ1-4 | many | TRBV12-3/TRBV12-4 | CASSLAYNEKLFF | TGTGCCAGCAGTTTGGCATATAATGAAAAACTGTTTTTT
TRBD1 | TRBJ1-1 | many | TRBV7-9 | CASSPDRDPFF | TGTGCCAGCAGCCCGGACAGGGATCCTTTCTTT
. | TRBJ2-1 | many | TRBV2 | CASNLEPFVEQFF | TGTGCCAGCAATTTGGAACCGTTTGTAGAGCAGTTCTTC
. | TRBJ1-2 | many | TRBV5-6 | CASSLSGKFLDGYTF | TGTGCCAGCAGCTTGTCGGGAAAATTCCTCGATGGCTACACCTTC
TRBD1 | TRBJ1-5 | many | TRBV15 | CATSRSHRGRYQPQHF | TGTGCCACCAGCAGATCCCACAGGGGGAGATATCAGCCCCAGCATTTT
. | TRBJ2-1 | many | TRBV28 | CASSFNIRASEQFF | TGTGCCAGCAGTTTCAATATAAGGGCAAGCGAGCAGTTCTTC
TRBD2 | TRBJ2-6 | many | TRBV20-1 | CSARISGAAGANVLTF | TGCAGTGCTAGGATTAGCGGGGCGGCTGGGGCCAACGTCCTGACTTTC
TRBD1 | TRBJ2-1 | few | TRBV20-1 | CSALDRGRGEQFF | TGCAGTGCTTTAGACAGGGGGAGAGGTGAGCAGTTCTTC
. | TRBJ2-7 | . | TRBV7-6 | CDSSLKGDEQYF | TGTGACAGCAGCTTAAAGGGGGACGAGCAGTACTTC
TRBD1 | TRBJ1-1 | medium-sized | TRBV5-6 | CASSLVRGQAFF | TGTGCCAGCAGCTTGGTTAGGGGGCAAGCTTTCTTT
. | TRBJ1-1 | . | TRBV6-5 | CASRAFYLNTEAFF | TGTGCCAGCAGGGCTTTTTATCTAAACACTGAAGCTTTCTTT
. | TRBJ2-3 | many | TRBV7-3 | CASSLAPTDTQYF | TGTGCCAGCAGCTTAGCGCCCACAGATACGCAGTATTTT
. | TRBJ1-1 | many | TRBV10-3 | CAISDWGGAVNTEAFF | TGTGCCATCAGTGATTGGGGGGGGGCGGTGAACACTGAAGCTTTCTTT
. | TRBJ2-2 | many | TRBV15 | CATSRGPTINKGELFF | TGTGCCACCAGCAGGGGACCCACCATCAATAAAGGGGAGCTGTTTTTT
. | TRBJ2-7 | many | TRBV7-2 | CASSRALSYEQYF | TGTGCCAGCAGCCGGGCCCTCTCCTACGAGCAGTACTTC
TRBD1 | TRBJ2-7 | many | TRBV5-1 | CASSFFRDRGHEQYF | TGCGCCAGCAGCTTTTTTCGGGACAGGGGCCACGAGCAGTACTTC
. | TRBJ1-1 | many | TRBV5-8 | CASTPGETEAFF | TGTGCCAGCACCCCCGGGGAGACTGAAGCTTTCTTT
. | TRBJ2-3 | many | TRBV5-1 | CASSLRSQGESDTQYF | TGCGCCAGCAGCCTACGGTCACAGGGAGAAAGTGATACGCAGTATTTT
TRBD1 | TRBJ1-1 | many | TRBV4-2 | CASSLNRGEAFF | TGTGCCAGCAGCCTTAACAGGGGTGAAGCTTTCTTT
TRBD2 | TRBJ2-4 | many | TRBV20-1 | CSAAGGGGNIQYF | TGCAGTGCCGCGGGAGGTGGGGGAAACATTCAGTACTTC
. | TRBJ2-2 | many | TRBV20-1 | CSAPRIPPTGELFF | TGCAGTGCTCCTCGGATCCCACCCACCGGGGAGCTGTTTTTT